This TCR beta chain derives from a study of shared clonotypes between healthy human individuals. Study summary: Donors were a couple of women and a few men aged 18 to 49.

Tens of millions of PBMCs served as the genomic DNA source for unsorted samples. Germline V gives CDR1 WSHSY, CDR2 SAAADI. The CDR3 length is 10 residues. V was cut by 2 bases and J by 14 bases, with 7 bases left in between. Sequencing used immunoSEQ multiplex PCR; TCRdb keeps in-frame clones, though not all of them. The data hold hundreds of thousands of clones, with about four fifths observed a single time. The receptor's source is a woman aged 40 to 50 in good health. Some clones in this sample may be carry-over from other donors' samples. The J gene is TRBJ2-1, the V gene TRBV10-2; D is unclear. Sequenced input: PBMCs. Written as DNA, the CDR3 is TGCGCCAGCAGTGAGCAGCAGAAGTTCTTC. Residues: CASSEQQKFF.